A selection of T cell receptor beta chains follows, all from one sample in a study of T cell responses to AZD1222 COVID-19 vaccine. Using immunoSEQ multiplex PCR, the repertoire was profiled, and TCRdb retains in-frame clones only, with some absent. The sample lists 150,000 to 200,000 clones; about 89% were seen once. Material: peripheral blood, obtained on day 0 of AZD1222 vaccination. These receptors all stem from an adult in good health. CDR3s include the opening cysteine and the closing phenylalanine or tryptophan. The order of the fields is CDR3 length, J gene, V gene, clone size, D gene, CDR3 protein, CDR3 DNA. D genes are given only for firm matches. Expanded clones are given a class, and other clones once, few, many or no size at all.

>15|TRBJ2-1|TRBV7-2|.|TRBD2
CASSSLGTSGSKQFF
TGTGCCAGCAGCTCCCTCGGGACTAGCGGTTCTAAGCAGTTCTTC
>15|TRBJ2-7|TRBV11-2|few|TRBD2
CASSPGTSLSYEQYF
TGTGCCAGCTCTCCCGGGACTAGCCTCTCCTACGAGCAGTACTTC
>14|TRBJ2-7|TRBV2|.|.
CASSENPASYEQYF
TGTGCCAGCAGTGAAAACCCGGCTTCCTACGAGCAGTACTTC
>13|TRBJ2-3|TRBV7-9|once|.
CASSWGRPDTQYF
TGTGCCAGCAGCTGGGGAAGGCCGGATACGCAGTATTTT
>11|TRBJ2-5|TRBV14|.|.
CASSAQETQYF
TGTGCCAGCAGCGCGCAAGAGACCCAGTACTTC
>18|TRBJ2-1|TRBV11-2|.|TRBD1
CASSVFLTRTGGYNEQFF
TGTGCCAGCAGCGTGTTCCTAACCCGGACAGGGGGGTACAATGAGCAGTTCTTC
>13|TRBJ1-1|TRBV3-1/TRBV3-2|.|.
CASSRNEVPEAFF
TGTGCCAGCAGCCGAAACGAGGTTCCTGAAGCTTTCTTT
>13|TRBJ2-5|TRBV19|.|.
CASSIGTWETQYF
TGTGCCAGTAGTATTGGAACGTGGGAGACCCAGTACTTC
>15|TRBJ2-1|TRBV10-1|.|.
CASTNGVVGDNEQFF
TGCGCCAGCACCAATGGGGTTGTTGGGGACAATGAGCAGTTCTTC
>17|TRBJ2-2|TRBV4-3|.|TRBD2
CASSQDQRGANTGELFF
TGCGCCAGCAGCCAAGATCAGCGGGGGGCGAACACCGGGGAGCTGTTTTTT
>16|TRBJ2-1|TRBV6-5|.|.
CASSYAQGPPHNEQFF
TGTGCCAGCAGTTACGCACAGGGACCCCCCCACAATGAGCAGTTCTTC
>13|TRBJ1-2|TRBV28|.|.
CASSQDRNYGYTF
TGTGCCAGCAGCCAGGACAGAAACTATGGCTACACCTTC
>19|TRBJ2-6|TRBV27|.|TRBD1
CASSPRVDRGLRGANVLTF
TGTGCCAGCAGTCCGAGGGTCGACAGGGGGCTAAGGGGGGCCAACGTCCTGACTTTC
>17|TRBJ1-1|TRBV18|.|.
CASSPRESGARMAEAFF
TGTGCCAGCTCACCGAGGGAAAGCGGAGCCCGTATGGCTGAAGCTTTCTTT
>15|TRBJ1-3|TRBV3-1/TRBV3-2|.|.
CASSSRGISGNTIYF
TGTGCCAGCAGCTCAAGGGGGATCTCTGGAAACACCATATATTTT
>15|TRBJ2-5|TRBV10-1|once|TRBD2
CASSELAGDQETQYF
TGCGCCAGCAGTGAACTAGCGGGGGACCAAGAGACCCAGTACTTC
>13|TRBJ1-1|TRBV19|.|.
CASSIGMNTEAFF
TGTGCCAGTAGTATAGGGATGAACACTGAAGCTTTCTTT
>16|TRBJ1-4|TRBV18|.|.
CASSPQGPTLNEKLFF
TGTGCCAGCTCACCTCAGGGACCTACGTTAAATGAAAAACTGTTTTTT
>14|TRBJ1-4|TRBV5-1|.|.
CASHGGATNEKLFF
TGCGCCAGCCACGGGGGAGCAACTAATGAAAAACTGTTTTTT
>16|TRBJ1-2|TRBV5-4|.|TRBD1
CASSSPGTGTNYGYTF
TGTGCCAGCAGCTCACCCGGGACAGGGACTAACTATGGCTACACCTTC
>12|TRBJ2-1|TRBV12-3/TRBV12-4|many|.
CASSFFTGEQFF
TGTGCCAGCAGTTTTTTTACGGGAGAGCAGTTCTTC
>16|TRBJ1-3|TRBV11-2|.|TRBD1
CASSFGTGLGGNTIYF
TGTGCCAGCAGCTTCGGGACAGGGCTGGGCGGAAACACCATATATTTT
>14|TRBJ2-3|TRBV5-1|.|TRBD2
CASSFGTSPDTQYF
TGCGCCAGCAGCTTTGGGACTAGCCCCGATACGCAGTATTTT
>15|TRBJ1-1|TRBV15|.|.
CATSRRRTVNTEAFF
TGTGCCACCAGCAGAAGAAGGACAGTGAACACTGAAGCTTTCTTT
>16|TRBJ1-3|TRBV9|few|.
CASSPGTGGSGNTIYF
TGTGCCAGCAGCCCTGGGACCGGGGGCTCTGGAAACACCATATATTTT
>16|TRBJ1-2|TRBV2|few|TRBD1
CASSEALRDRGRGYTF
TGTGCCAGCAGTGAAGCGCTTCGGGACAGGGGTAGGGGCTACACCTTC
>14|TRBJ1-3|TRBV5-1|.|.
CASSLGPTGNTIYF
TGCGCCAGCAGCTTGGGGCCTACTGGAAACACCATATATTTT
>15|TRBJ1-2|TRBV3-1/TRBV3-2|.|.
CASSQVEAGPYGYTF
TGTGCCAGCAGCCAAGTAGAGGCAGGGCCATATGGCTACACCTTC
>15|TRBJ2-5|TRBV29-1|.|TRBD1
CSVEVGQGPGETQYF
TGCAGCGTTGAAGTGGGACAGGGGCCCGGGGAGACCCAGTACTTC
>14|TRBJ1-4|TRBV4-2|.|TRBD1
CASSHDRANEKLFF
TGTGCCAGCAGCCATGACAGGGCTAATGAAAAACTGTTTTTT
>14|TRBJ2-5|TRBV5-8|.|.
CASSRWGVQETQYF
TGTGCCAGCAGCCGTTGGGGGGTCCAAGAGACCCAGTACTTC
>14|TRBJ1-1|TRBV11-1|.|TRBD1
CASSPRGLGTEAFF
TGTGCCAGCAGCCCAAGGGGGCTAGGGACTGAAGCTTTCTTT
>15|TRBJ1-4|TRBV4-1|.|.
CASSQAFAGWEKLFF
TGCGCCAGCAGCCAAGCCTTTGCCGGATGGGAAAAACTGTTTTTT
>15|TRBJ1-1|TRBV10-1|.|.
CASSEVRGQNTEAFF
TGCGCCAGCAGTGAGGTCCGGGGGCAGAACACTGAAGCTTTCTTT
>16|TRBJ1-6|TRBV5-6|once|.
CASSPLPPGSTSPLHF
TGTGCCAGCAGCCCCCTTCCCCCAGGATCCACTTCACCCCTCCACTTT
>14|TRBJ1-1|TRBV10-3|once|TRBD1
CAIKPGQTNTEAFF
TGTGCCATCAAACCGGGACAGACGAACACTGAAGCTTTCTTT
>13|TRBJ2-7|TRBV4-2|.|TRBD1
CASRGQGAYEQYF
TGTGCCAGCAGGGGACAGGGGGCATACGAGCAGTACTTC
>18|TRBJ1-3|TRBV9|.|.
CASSVSLSGLMSGNTIYF
TGTGCCAGCAGCGTTTCTTTGTCGGGACTCATGTCTGGAAACACCATATATTTT
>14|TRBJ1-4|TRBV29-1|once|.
CSVRSQGLIEKLFF
TGCAGCGTTCGGTCCCAGGGGTTAATTGAAAAACTGTTTTTT
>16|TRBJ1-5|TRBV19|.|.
CASSPTAGRSNQPQHF
TGTGCCAGTAGTCCCACCGCGGGACGGAGCAATCAGCCCCAGCATTTT
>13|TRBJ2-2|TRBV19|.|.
CASSIGGPWELFF
TGTGCCAGTAGTATTGGCGGGCCTTGGGAGCTGTTTTTT